Listed here are 27 T cell receptor beta chains from one sample, sequenced in a study of shared clonotypes between healthy human individuals. Libraries were prepared by immunoSEQ multiplex PCR; TCRdb keeps only in-frame clonotypes and omits some of them. The table lists more than 550,000 clones, 55% to 80% of them singletons. The sequenced sample was memory CD4+ T cells sorted from blood. Subset here: CD45RA-negative fraction. These receptor sequences come from a woman in her twenties or thirties in good health.

The rearrangement links TRBV27 to TRBJ2-7; TRBD2 matches at 14 bases. This CDR3 comprises 17 residues. Germline CDR1 reads MNHEY; CDR2 reads SMNVEV (reference sequence). Germline trimming cut 4 bases from V and 5 bases from J; bases unmatched to any gene: 10. Here the CDR3 reads CASSSGTSGSRSHEQYF. For the CDR3, the DNA is TGTGCCAGCAGTTCGGGGACTAGCGGGAGCCGGTCCCACGAGCAGTACTTC.

The sample holds a few counts of this clone. CDR3 in amino acids: CASSSSYPGQEWGTEAFF. CDR3 nucleotide sequence: TGTGCCAGCAGTTCATCCTATCCCGGACAGGAGTGGGGGACTGAAGCTTTCTTT. The rearrangement links TRBV27 to TRBJ1-1; 7 bases align to TRBD1. The CDR3 runs to 18 residues. The V gene's germline CDR1 is MNHEY and CDR2 SMNVEV (reference sequence). V was pared by 4 bases and J by 5 bases, with 19 bases of the junction left unmatched.

The rearrangement links TRBV5-1 to TRBJ1-1; D is uncertain. Germline values: CDR1 SGHRS, CDR2 YFSETQ. This CDR3 region has 13 residues. The V and J ends lost 5 bases and 1 base respectively, with 9 bases between them. The CDR3 sequence: CASRSGPNTEAFF. For the CDR3, the DNA is TGCGCCAGCAGGTCTGGGCCGAACACTGAAGCTTTCTTT.

Worth noting for this clone: Since a much larger clone is just one base distant, this may be a read error. The chain uses TRBV9 and TRBJ2-3; 8 bases agree with TRBD2. CDR3 length equals 14 residues. Per the germline V gene, CDR1 is SGDLS and CDR2 is YYNGEE. The junction had 2 bases not matched to a gene; V was cut back by 4 bases and J by 1 base. CDR3 amino acids: CASSPTSGTDTQYF. The CDR3, as DNA: TGTGCCAGCAGCCCGACTAGCGGCACAGATACGCAGTATTTT. Looking up the rest from reference TRBV9 and TRBJ2-3 gives the full variable domain: DSGVTQTPKHLITATGQRVTLRCSPRSGDLSVYWYQQSLDQGLQFLIQYYNGEERAKGNILERFSAQQFPDLHSELNLSSLELGDSALYFCASSPTSGTDTQYFGPGTRLTVL.

This clone was counted a few times. The chain combines TRBV7-3 with TRBJ1-1; possible D gene TRBD1, 6 bases. Trimming shortened V by 4 bases and J by 4 bases, and 10 bases separated the two germline ends. The CDR3 spans 13 residues. CDR1 and CDR2 from the germline V gene are SGHTA and FQGTGA. The CDR3 region has the DNA TGTGCCAGCAGCTCACAGGGTAGCACTGAAGCTTTCTTT. Translating gives CASSSQGSTEAFF.

The CDR3 sequence: CASSPQSRTGENTGELFF. In nucleotides, the CDR3 is TGTGCCAGCTCACCACAGTCCCGGACAGGAGAAAACACCGGGGAGCTGTTTTTT. The chain employs TRBV18 and TRBJ2-2; 7 nucleotides align to TRBD1. The CDR3 sequence is 18 residues long. V trimming: 1 base; J trimming: 2 bases; junction bases outside the gene matches: 10. Germline loops: CDR1 KGHSH, CDR2 LQKENI. The full variable domain, rest sourced from reference TRBV18 and TRBJ2-2, is NAGVMQNPRHLVRRRGQEARLRCSPMKGHSHVYWYRQLPEEGLKFMVYLQKENIIDESGMPKERFSAEFPKEGPSILRIQQVVRGDSAAYFCASSPQSRTGENTGELFFGEGSRLTVL.

The V gene is TRBV2, the J gene TRBJ2-6; D possibly corresponds to TRBD1 (6 bases). V dropped 8 bases and J dropped 2 bases, with 13 bases sitting between them. This CDR3 comprises 15 residues. CDR1 is SNHLY, CDR2 FYNNEI, per germline. CDR3 bases: TGTGCCAGCCGCAATGGACAGCCTGGGGCCAACGTCCTGACTTTC. Translation gives CASRNGQPGANVLTF. Filled out from reference TRBV2 and TRBJ2-6, the complete variable domain reads EPEVTQTPSHQVTQMGQEVILRCVPISNHLYFYWYRQILGQKVEFLVSFYNNEISEKSEIFDDQFSVERPDGSNFTLKIRSTKLEDSAMYFCASRNGQPGANVLTFGAGSRLTVL.

Remarks on this clone: Other DNA sequences from this sample encode an identical CDR3 as well. The chain couples TRBV28 to TRBJ2-7, with D perhaps TRBD1 (6 bases). V was cut by 3 bases and J by 3 bases, with 12 bases left in between. The germline V gene encodes CDR1 MDHEN and CDR2 SYDVKM. The CDR3 has 14 residues. The CDR3 loop is CASSLVQGNYEQYF. The CDR3 DNA sequence: TGTGCCAGCAGTTTGGTACAGGGTAACTACGAGCAGTACTTC.

The chain carries TRBV14 and TRBJ2-1; D unclear. V gave up 4 bases and J gave up 7 bases, with 11 bases separating them. Germline CDR1 and CDR2: SGHDN and FVKESK. The CDR3 sequence is 13 residues long. The CDR3 reads CASSLPSGNEQFF. In DNA form, the CDR3 reads TGTGCCAGCAGCCTTCCCAGTGGGAATGAGCAGTTCTTC.

The sample holds a few counts of this clone. The chain combines TRBV28 with TRBJ1-1, with 7 bases aligning to TRBD1. The CDR3 covers 13 residues. From germline, CDR1 is MDHEN and CDR2 SYDVKM. Trimming at V came to 7 bases and at J to 6 bases, leaving 8 bases not matched to a gene. Here the CDR3 reads CASNNRGLSEAFF. In DNA, the CDR3 is TGTGCCAGCAATAACAGGGGTCTGTCTGAAGCTTTCTTT.

The chain joins TRBV27 to TRBJ2-2; 10 bases align to TRBD1. The CDR3 is made up of 16 amino acids. The ends lost 6 bases at V and 4 bases at J; junction bases unmatched: 8. Germline V gene lookup returns CDR1 MNHEY and CDR2 SMNVEV (reference sequence). Here the CDR3 reads CASRQGTGETTGELFF. The CDR3 DNA reads as TGTGCCAGCAGACAAGGGACAGGGGAAACCACCGGGGAGCTGTTTTTT.

The rearrangement uses TRBV7-2 and TRBJ2-1; D call uncertain. This CDR3 has 11 amino acids. The germline V gene encodes CDR1 SGHTA and CDR2 FQGNSA. V was trimmed by 6 bases and J by 4 bases, leaving 4 bases between them. As DNA, the CDR3 is TGTGCCAGCAGGCCTTACAATGAGCAGTTCTTC. Protein sequence: CASRPYNEQFF.

This clone was counted between two and nine times. The CDR3 sequence is CASSYKTRQFF. As DNA, the CDR3 is TGTGCCAGCAGTTACAAGACACGGCAGTTCTTC. The chain couples TRBV6-6 to TRBJ2-1; D is unresolved. Trimming removed 2 bases at V and 12 bases at J, with 8 bases between. Germline values: CDR1 MNHNY, CDR2 SVGAGI (reference sequence). CDR3 length: 11 amino acids.

The V gene is TRBV5-1, the J gene TRBJ1-4, with a weak D call TRBD1 (6 bases). Per germline, CDR1 SGHRS and CDR2 YFSETQ. Trimming removed 0 bases from V and 3 bases from J, with 12 bases in between. The CDR3 has 16 residues. This CDR3 reads CASSLELGAANEKLFF. Written as DNA, the CDR3 is TGCGCCAGCAGCTTGGAACTGGGGGCTGCTAATGAAAAACTGTTTTTT. Based on the CDR3 plus reference TRBV5-1 and TRBJ1-4, the full variable domain is KAGVTQTPRYLIKTRGQQVTLSCSPISGHRSVSWYQQTPGQGLQFLFEYFSETQRNKGNFPGRFSGRQFSNSRSEMNVSTLELGDSALYLCASSLELGAANEKLFFGSGTQLSVL.

This clone has only one observation. The chain employs TRBV28 and TRBJ1-2; the D is unclear. CDR3 size: 12 residues. Looked up from germline, CDR1 is MDHEN and CDR2 is SYDVKM. Deletions cut 7 bases from V and 3 bases from J, with 9 bases between. The CDR3: CASTFGDYGYTF. For the CDR3, the DNA is TGTGCCAGCACCTTCGGGGACTATGGCTACACCTTC.

This clone was recorded at least ten times. This rearrangement joins TRBV27 to TRBJ1-2; 9 bases line up with TRBD1. V gave up 6 bases and J gave up 8 bases; unmatched junction bases: 7. CDR1 is MNHEY, CDR2 SMNVEV, per germline (reference sequence). This CDR3 region has 13 residues. The CDR3 loop is CASRVTGGGGYTF. DNA of the CDR3: TGTGCCAGCAGGGTGACAGGGGGGGGAGGCTACACCTTC.

The CDR3 region has the DNA TGTGCCAGCAGTGAACTTGTGGGACTAAACAATGAGCAGTTCTTC. Residues: CASSELVGLNNEQFF. V and J are TRBV2 and TRBJ2-1, with TRBD2 matching 7 bases. This CDR3 has 15 residues. Per the germline V gene, CDR1 is SNHLY and CDR2 is FYNNEI. After removal of 2 bases from V and 5 bases from J, the junction contained 6 bases not matched to a gene. Together with reference TRBV2 and TRBJ2-1, the CDR3 gives the full variable domain: EPEVTQTPSHQVTQMGQEVILRCVPISNHLYFYWYRQILGQKVEFLVSFYNNEISEKSEIFDDQFSVERPDGSNFTLKIRSTKLEDSAMYFCASSELVGLNNEQFFGPGTRLTVL.

As concerns this clone: Distinct nucleotide sequences in the sample also encode this CDR3. The chain combines TRBV28 with TRBJ2-2; possibly TRBD1 for D (6 bases). The CDR3 has 13 amino acids. CDR1 and CDR2 from the germline V gene are MDHEN and SYDVKM. V was trimmed by 7 bases and J by 2 bases, leaving 8 bases between them. Here the CDR3 reads CASKDRNTGELFF. The CDR3 coding sequence is TGTGCCAGCAAGGACAGAAACACCGGGGAGCTGTTTTTT.

This clone was found a few times. The gene calls are TRBV7-2 and TRBJ2-7; 10 nucleotides line up with TRBD2. The CDR3 loop spans 17 amino acids. V trimming: 2 bases; J trimming: 3 bases; junction bases outside the gene matches: 10. Germline-derived CDR1 and CDR2 are SGHTA and FQGNSA. For the CDR3, the DNA is TGTGCCAGCAGCTTAAAACTGAGGGCTAGCGGGAGCTACGAGCAGTACTTC. It encodes CASSLKLRASGSYEQYF.

The chain carries TRBV28 and TRBJ2-7, with TRBD1 identical over 9 bases. The CDR3 is made up of 14 amino acids. CDR1 is MDHEN, CDR2 SYDVKM, per germline. J lost 3 bases, V lost 7 bases, and 7 bases had no gene match. Here the CDR3 reads CASNPGQGLYEQYF. For the CDR3, the DNA is TGTGCCAGCAACCCGGGACAGGGTCTCTACGAGCAGTACTTC.

The V gene is TRBV5-8, the J gene TRBJ2-7, with D tentatively TRBD1 or TRBD2 (7 bases each). V was shortened by 4 bases and J by 4 bases, with 15 bases between the two germline ends. This CDR3 comprises 14 residues. Per the germline V gene, CDR1 is SGHTS and CDR2 is YDEGEE. CDR3 in DNA: TGTGCCAGCAGCCAAACAGGGGAGGGATACGAGCAGTACTTC. Its translation is CASSQTGEGYEQYF.

This sequence joins TRBV7-2 and TRBJ2-3, with TRBD2 identical over 11 bases. Per the germline V gene, CDR1 is SGHTA and CDR2 is FQGNSA. The CDR3 consists of 18 residues. Trimming removed 1 base from V and 4 bases from J; junction bases left unmatched: 10. The CDR3 nucleotides read TGTGCCAGCAGCTTAGGCGGGACTAGCGGAATAGTCCCAGATACGCAGTATTTT. This codes for CASSLGGTSGIVPDTQYF.

V is TRBV14 and J is TRBJ1-1; D perhaps matches TRBD1 (6 bases). The V gene's germline CDR1 is SGHDN and CDR2 FVKESK. Trimming took 3 bases from V and 0 from J, leaving 14 bases between them. There are 16 residues in the CDR3. The CDR3, as DNA: TGTGCCAGCAGCCATTTATCCAGGGGCATGAACACTGAAGCTTTCTTT. Translating it yields CASSHLSRGMNTEAFF.

V gene TRBV18 combines with J gene TRBJ2-3; 7 nucleotides match TRBD1. The germline CDR1 and CDR2 sequences are KGHSH and LQKENI. The CDR3 contains 15 residues. Germline trimming cut 0 bases from V and 4 bases from J; bases unmatched to any gene: 4. The chain's CDR3 is CASSPPQGDADTQYF. The CDR3 DNA is TGTGCCAGCTCACCACCCCAGGGGGACGCAGATACGCAGTATTTT. The full variable domain, its missing parts supplied by reference TRBV18 and TRBJ2-3, is NAGVMQNPRHLVRRRGQEARLRCSPMKGHSHVYWYRQLPEEGLKFMVYLQKENIIDESGMPKERFSAEFPKEGPSILRIQQVVRGDSAAYFCASSPPQGDADTQYFGPGTRLTVL.

This clone has a handful of counts. The chain links TRBV7-8 to TRBJ1-2; possible D gene TRBD1, 5 bases. The CDR3 runs to 15 residues. Germline V gene data show CDR1 as SGHVS and CDR2 as FQNEAQ. Deletions cut 0 bases from V and 2 bases from J, with 10 bases between. CDR3 in amino acids: CASSLAGDGNYGYTF. CDR3 coding DNA: TGTGCCAGCAGCTTAGCGGGGGATGGGAACTATGGCTACACCTTC.

The chain employs TRBV28 and TRBJ1-2; D ambiguous. Germline V gives CDR1 MDHEN, CDR2 SYDVKM. The CDR3 is 12 residues long. Trimming pared 3 bases from V and 7 bases from J, leaving 9 bases between. As DNA, the CDR3 is TGTGCCAGCAGTTTTTTGGGCAGTGGCTACACCTTC. Encoded protein: CASSFLGSGYTF.

The gene calls are TRBV6-1 and TRBJ2-2, with D uncertain. The V end lost 7 bases, the J end lost 0 bases, and 12 bases lay between the germline ends. This CDR3 comprises 15 residues. Germline V lookup: CDR1 MNHNS, CDR2 SASEGT. The CDR3 nucleotides are TGTGCCAGCAACGGCCGGACGACGAACACCGGGGAGCTGTTTTTT. Its protein is CASNGRTTNTGELFF.